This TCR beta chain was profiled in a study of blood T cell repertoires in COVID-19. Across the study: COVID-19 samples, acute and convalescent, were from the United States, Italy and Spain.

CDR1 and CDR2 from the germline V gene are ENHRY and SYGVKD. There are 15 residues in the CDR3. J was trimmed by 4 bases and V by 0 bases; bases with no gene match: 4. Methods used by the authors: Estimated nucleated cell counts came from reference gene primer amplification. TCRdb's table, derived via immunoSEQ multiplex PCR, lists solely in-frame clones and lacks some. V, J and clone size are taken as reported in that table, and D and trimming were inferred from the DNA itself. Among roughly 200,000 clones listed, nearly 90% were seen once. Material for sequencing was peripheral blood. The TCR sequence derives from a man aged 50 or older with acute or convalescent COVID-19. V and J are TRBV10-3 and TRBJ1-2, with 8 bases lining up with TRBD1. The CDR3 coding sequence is TGTGCCATCAGTGAGTCCCCGACAGGGGTCTATGGCTACACCTTC. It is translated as CAISESPTGVYGYTF.